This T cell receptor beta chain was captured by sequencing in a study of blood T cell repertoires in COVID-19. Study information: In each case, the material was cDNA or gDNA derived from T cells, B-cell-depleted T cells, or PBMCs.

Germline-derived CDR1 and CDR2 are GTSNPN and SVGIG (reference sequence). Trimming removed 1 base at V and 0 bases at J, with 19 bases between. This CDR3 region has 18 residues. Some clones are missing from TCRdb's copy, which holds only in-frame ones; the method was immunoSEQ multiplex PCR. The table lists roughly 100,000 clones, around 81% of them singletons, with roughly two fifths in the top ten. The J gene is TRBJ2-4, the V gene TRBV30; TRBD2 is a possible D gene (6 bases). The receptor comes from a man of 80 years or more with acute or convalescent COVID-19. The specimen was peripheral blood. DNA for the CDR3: TGTGCCTGGAGTGAAGTGTTGGGTAGGGGACTAGCCAAAAACATTCAGTACTTC. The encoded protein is CAWSEVLGRGLAKNIQYF.